The T cell receptor (beta chain) described here comes from a study of blood T cell repertoires in COVID-19. On the study more broadly: Both acute and convalescent COVID-19 samples were obtained from the United States, Italy and Spain. T cells, B-cell-depleted T cells, or PBMCs provided the cDNA or gDNA that served as material.

Methods used by the authors: Estimation of nucleated cell counts was performed using reference gene primer amplification. Assay used: immunoSEQ multiplex PCR; TCRdb lists only in-frame clones, some missing. V, J and clone size derive from that table, while D and trimming were established from the DNA sequence. The sample consists of roughly 76,000 clones, roughly 80% of them appearing once. In germline, CDR1 is KGHDR, CDR2 SFDVKD. V trimming: 4 bases; J trimming: 5 bases; junction bases outside the gene matches: 3. This CDR3 is 13 amino acids long. This TCR was sampled from a woman aged 70-85 years with acute or convalescent COVID-19. The material sequenced was peripheral blood. The rearrangement uses TRBV24-1 and TRBJ2-7, with 8 bases that match TRBD1. CDR3: CATSDRTGNEQYF. CDR3 sequence (DNA): TGTGCCACCAGTGACCGGACAGGGAACGAGCAGTACTTC.